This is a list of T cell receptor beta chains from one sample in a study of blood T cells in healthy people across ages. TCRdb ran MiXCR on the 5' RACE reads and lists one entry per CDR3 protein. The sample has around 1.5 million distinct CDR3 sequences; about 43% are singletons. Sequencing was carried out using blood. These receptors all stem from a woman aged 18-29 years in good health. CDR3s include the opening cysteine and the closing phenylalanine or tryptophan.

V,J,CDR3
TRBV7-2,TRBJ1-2,CASSDGTGQATGYTF
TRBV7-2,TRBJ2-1,CASSLPGAVGNEQFF
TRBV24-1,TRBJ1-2,CATGPTDLGGYTF
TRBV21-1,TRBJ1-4,CASSKGAEKLFF
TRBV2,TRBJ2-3,CASSADQSDTQYF
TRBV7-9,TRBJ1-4,CASSLGVRLEGNEKLFF
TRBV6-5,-,CARGTSGSPATYEQYF
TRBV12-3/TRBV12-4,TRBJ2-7,CASSLGQGKGQYF
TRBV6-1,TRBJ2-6,CASSEMARAVGANVLTF
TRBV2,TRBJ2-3,CASRDPSSTDTQYF
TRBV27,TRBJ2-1,CASRGLAGHHNEQFF
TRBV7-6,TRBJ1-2,CASSSRQGYNDYGYTF
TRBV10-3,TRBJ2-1,CAISGTPPPNERFF
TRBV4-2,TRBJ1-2,CASSQAEGPYTF
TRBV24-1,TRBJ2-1,CATSWSNEQFF
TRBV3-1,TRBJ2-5,CASSQSSPGETQYF
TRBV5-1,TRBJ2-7,CASSWGQSYEQYF
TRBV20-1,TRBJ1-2,CSARDQVQGRYTF
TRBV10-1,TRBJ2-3,CASSDYWDPRTDTQYF
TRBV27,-,CASSLSRTRAGTYEQYF
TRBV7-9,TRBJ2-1,CASSKRKPGLAGDYNEQFF
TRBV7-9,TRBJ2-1,CASSRPGLASNEQFF
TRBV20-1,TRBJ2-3,CSARALSDSTDTQYF
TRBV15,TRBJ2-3,CATSREAGLTDTQYF
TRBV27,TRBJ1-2,CASSLRETGTAYGYTF
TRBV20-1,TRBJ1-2,CSAPLPPTKGYTF
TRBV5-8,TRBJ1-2,CASSLVADRVNYGYTF
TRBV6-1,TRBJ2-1,CASRLAGGLYNEQFF
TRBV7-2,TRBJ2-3,CASSSWGGGRGGTQYF
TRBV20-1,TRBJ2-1,CSARAGTSGRGEQFF
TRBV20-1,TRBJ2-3,CSARPGVASGIKDTQYF
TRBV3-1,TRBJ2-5,CASSQEEGMEKTQYF
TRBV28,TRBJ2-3,CASDGRGSTDTQYF
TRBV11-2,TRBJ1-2,CASSWGTGESYGYTF
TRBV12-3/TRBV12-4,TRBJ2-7,CASSPGSFGGRGMNNPYEQYF
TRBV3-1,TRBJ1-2,CASSQDAVGYGYTF
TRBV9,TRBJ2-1,CASKRTGVGNEQFF
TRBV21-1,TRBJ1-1,CASRSYWTGRRTEAFF
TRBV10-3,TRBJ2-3,CAISDPLAGGPDTQYF
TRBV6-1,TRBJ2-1,CASSDSLAIRFGEQFF
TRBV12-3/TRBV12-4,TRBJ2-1,CASSPGGPRFF
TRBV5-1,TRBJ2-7,CASSPIRESSYEQYF